This T cell receptor beta chain originates from a study of radiation and T cells in renal cell carcinoma. With respect to this clone: No antigen is known for it.

This CDR3 has 14 amino acids. Per the germline V gene, CDR1 is MGHRA and CDR2 is YSYEKL. Trimming cost V 1 base and J 1 base, with 7 bases left between them. Profiled with immunoSEQ multiplex PCR; TCRdb holds only in-frame clones, not every one. The table lists approximately 40,000 clones, 80% to 85% of them singletons, with 25% to 30% in the top ten. Time point described: blood 4 weeks post-SBRT, at nephrectomy. Treatment in this sample: 15 Gy SBRT to primary tumor, nephrectomy 4 weeks later. Radiation-treated patients gave blood at baseline, week 2 and week 4. Study-level results: Baseline intratumoral clonotype presence is unknown without pretreatment biopsies. In blood, top tumor clones expanded by 2 weeks, shrinking by 4.

This receptor was obtained from a woman in her 70s with renal cell carcinoma. Specimen: blood, collected from a patient whose treatment included radiotherapy and nephrectomy. The chain carries TRBV4-1 and TRBJ2-5, with D unresolved. This CDR3 reads CASSQGETQETQYF. CDR3 DNA sequence: TGCGCCAGCAGCCAAGGAGAGACCCAAGAGACCCAGTACTTC.